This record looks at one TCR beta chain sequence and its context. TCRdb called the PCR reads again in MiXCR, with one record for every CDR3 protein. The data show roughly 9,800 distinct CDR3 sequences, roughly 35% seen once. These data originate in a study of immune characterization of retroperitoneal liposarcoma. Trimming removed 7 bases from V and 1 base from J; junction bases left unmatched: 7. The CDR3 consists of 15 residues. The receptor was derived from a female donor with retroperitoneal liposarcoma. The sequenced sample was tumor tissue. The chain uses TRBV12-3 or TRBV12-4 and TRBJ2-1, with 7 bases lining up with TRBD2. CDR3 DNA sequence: TGTGCCAGCAACACCCGCGGGGGATCCTACAATGAGCAGTTCTTC. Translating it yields CASNTRGGSYNEQFF.